This entry is about one T cell receptor (beta chain). Its target is unknown. TCRdb ran MiXCR on the PCR reads and lists one entry per CDR3 protein. The repertoire holds some 650,000 distinct CDR3 sequences, with about 20% as singletons. This sample was included in a study of molecular identifiers for immune sequencing clone quantification. Trimming stripped 7 bases from V and 2 bases from J, with 11 bases between. Germline loops: CDR1 GTSNPN, CDR2 SVGIG (reference sequence). This CDR3 has 12 amino acids. General study findings and limits: Highly expanded clone sizes could end up underestimated if a barcode were shared by identical TCR molecules. Beyond 20 RNA copies, clones held over 99% of effector molecules, compared with under 1% in naive cells.

This sequence joins TRBV30 and TRBJ1-2, with no clear D. Sequencing was carried out using naive CD8+ T cells from blood, with Jurkat cell RNA spiked in. The subset is: FACS-sorted CD8+CD4-CCR7+CD45RA+ naive T cells. The TCR was taken from a human donor in good health. Some libraries in this study had Jurkat cell RNA spiked in. The CDR3 loop reads CASREFNYGYTF. The CDR3 DNA is TGTGCCTCCCGCGAATTCAACTATGGCTACACCTTC.